This T cell receptor beta chain was identified during a study of blood T cell repertoires in COVID-19. Study at large: Samples came from the United States, Italy and Spain, spanning acute and convalescent COVID-19. PBMCs, B-cell-depleted T cells, or T cells provided the cDNA or gDNA that made up the material.

This clone has just a few counts. Per the study methods: Nucleated cell number was recorded as an estimate derived from reference gene primer amplification. Clones were read by immunoSEQ multiplex PCR, and TCRdb kept only the in-frame ones, dropping some. V and J calls and clone size are as listed in that table; D and trimming were resolved from the DNA. This sample has some 160,000 clones, with 75% to 90% found just once. Germline V CDR1 and CDR2: MDHEN, SYDVKM. V lost 5 bases to trimming and J lost 10 bases; unmatched junction nucleotides: 9. There are 14 residues in the CDR3. The sample consisted of peripheral blood. The sequence was obtained from a woman aged 60-75 years with active COVID-19. The rearrangement joins TRBV28 to TRBJ1-5; 9 nucleotides align to TRBD1. The CDR3 DNA is TGTGCCAGCAGTCCCGGGACAGGGTACCATCCCCAGCATTTT. Protein sequence: CASSPGTGYHPQHF.